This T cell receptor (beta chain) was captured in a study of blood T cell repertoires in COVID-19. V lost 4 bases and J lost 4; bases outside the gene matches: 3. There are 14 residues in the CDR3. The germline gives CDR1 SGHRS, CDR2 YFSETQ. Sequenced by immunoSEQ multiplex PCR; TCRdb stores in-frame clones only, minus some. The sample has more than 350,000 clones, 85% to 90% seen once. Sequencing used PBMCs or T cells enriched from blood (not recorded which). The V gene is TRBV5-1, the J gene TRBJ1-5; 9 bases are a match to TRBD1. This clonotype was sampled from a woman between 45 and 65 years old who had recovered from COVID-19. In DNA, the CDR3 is TGCGCCAGCAGCATTGGGACAGGGAATCAGCCCCAGCATTTT. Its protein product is CASSIGTGNQPQHF.